These T cell receptor beta chains were read from a single sample in a study of T cell responses to AZD1222 COVID-19 vaccine. Clones were sequenced by immunoSEQ multiplex PCR, and TCRdb holds only the in-frame ones, with some missing. The table lists about 140,000 clones, over 80% of them singletons. The sequenced sample was peripheral blood, obtained 28 days after the second AZD1222 dose. The source is an adult who received the AZD1222 COVID-19 vaccine. Both conserved end residues are part of each CDR3. The D gene is left open where the match is weak. Size tells how often a clone was seen (once, few, many) or the class of an expanded clone, and some rows leave it out.

d_gene	abundance	v_gene	j_gene	CDR3aa	CDR3nt
TRBD2	-	TRBV5-1	TRBJ2-1	CASASGNRYNEQFF	TGCGCCAGCGCTAGCGGGAATCGGTACAATGAGCAGTTCTTC
TRBD1	-	TRBV11-2	TRBJ2-7	CASSFRDSTAYEQYF	TGTGCCAGCAGCTTTCGGGACAGTACGGCCTACGAGCAGTACTTC
-	-	TRBV28	TRBJ1-2	CASSLWSYGYTF	TGTGCCAGCAGTTTATGGAGCTATGGCTACACCTTC
-	-	TRBV18	TRBJ1-6	CASSPRTGPSNSPLHF	TGTGCCAGCTCACCAAGAACAGGCCCTTCGAATTCACCCCTCCACTTT
TRBD1	-	TRBV5-5	TRBJ1-6	CASSPGQGGNNSPLHF	TGTGCCAGCAGCCCGGGACAGGGCGGGAATAATTCACCCCTCCACTTT
-	medium-sized	TRBV3-1/TRBV3-2	TRBJ2-2	CASKHTGELFF	TGTGCCAGCAAACACACCGGGGAGCTGTTTTTT
-	-	TRBV5-4	TRBJ2-7	CASSSSLSRSLTAYEQYF	TGTGCCAGCAGCTCTTCCCTGAGTCGTTCCCTGACAGCCTACGAGCAGTACTTC
-	-	TRBV9	TRBJ1-3	CASSKSGAGRNGNTIYF	TGTGCCAGCAGCAAAAGCGGGGCAGGGAGGAATGGAAACACCATATATTTT
TRBD1	-	TRBV27	TRBJ1-5	CASRSTRGDNQPQHF	TGTGCCAGCAGATCGACCAGGGGGGACAATCAGCCCCAGCATTTT
-	-	TRBV13	TRBJ1-3	CASSSAGRISGNTIYF	TGTGCCAGCAGCTCTGCAGGACGGATCTCTGGAAACACCATATATTTT
-	-	TRBV2	TRBJ1-4	CASSVRNENLFF	TGTGCCAGCAGTGTCAGGAATGAAAACCTGTTTTTT
TRBD2	-	TRBV9	TRBJ2-1	CASSVEGLASLNEQFF	TGTGCCAGCAGCGTAGAGGGACTAGCTAGCTTGAATGAGCAGTTCTTC
-	-	TRBV18	TRBJ1-3	CASSLETLSGNTIYF	TGTGCCAGCTCATTAGAAACGCTCTCTGGAAACACCATATATTTT